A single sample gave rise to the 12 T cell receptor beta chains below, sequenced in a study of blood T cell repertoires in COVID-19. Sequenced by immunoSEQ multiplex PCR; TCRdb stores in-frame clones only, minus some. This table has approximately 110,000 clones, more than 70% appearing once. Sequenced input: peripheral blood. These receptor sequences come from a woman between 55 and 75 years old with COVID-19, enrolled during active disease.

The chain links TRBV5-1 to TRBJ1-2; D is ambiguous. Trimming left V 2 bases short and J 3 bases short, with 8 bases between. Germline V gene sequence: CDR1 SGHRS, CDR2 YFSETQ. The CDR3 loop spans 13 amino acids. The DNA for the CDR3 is TGCGCCAGCAGCTTTGGAGAGGACTATGGCTACACCTTC. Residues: CASSFGEDYGYTF.

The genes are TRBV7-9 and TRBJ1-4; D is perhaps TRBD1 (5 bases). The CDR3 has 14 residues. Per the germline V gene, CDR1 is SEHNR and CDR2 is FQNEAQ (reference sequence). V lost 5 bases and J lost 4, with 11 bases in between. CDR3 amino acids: CASSTQGFNEKLFF. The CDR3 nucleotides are TGTGCCAGCAGCACTCAGGGCTTTAATGAAAAACTGTTTTTT.

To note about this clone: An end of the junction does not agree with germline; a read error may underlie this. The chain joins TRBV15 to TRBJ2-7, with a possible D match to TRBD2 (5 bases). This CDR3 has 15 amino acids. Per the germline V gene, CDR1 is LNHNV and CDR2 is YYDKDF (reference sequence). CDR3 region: CATSRAGSSAYGQYF. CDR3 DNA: TGTGCCACCAGCAGGGCGGGCTCCTCAGCCTACGGGCAGTACTTC.

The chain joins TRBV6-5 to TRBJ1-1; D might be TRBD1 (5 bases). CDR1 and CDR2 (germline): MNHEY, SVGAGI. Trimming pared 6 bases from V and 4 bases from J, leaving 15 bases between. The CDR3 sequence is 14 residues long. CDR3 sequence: CASRMGEEGTEAFF. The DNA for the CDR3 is TGTGCCAGCAGGATGGGGGAGGAGGGCACTGAAGCTTTCTTT.

DNA of the CDR3: TGTGCCAGCAGTTACGGGACAGGCGTGAAACTGTTTTTT. Encoded protein: CASSYGTGVKLFF. V is TRBV6-2 or TRBV6-3 and J is TRBJ1-4, with 8 bases identical to TRBD1. Germline lookup yields CDR1 MNHEY and CDR2 SVGEGT. The junction had 4 bases not matched to a gene; V was cut back by 2 bases and J by 11 bases. The CDR3 covers 13 residues.

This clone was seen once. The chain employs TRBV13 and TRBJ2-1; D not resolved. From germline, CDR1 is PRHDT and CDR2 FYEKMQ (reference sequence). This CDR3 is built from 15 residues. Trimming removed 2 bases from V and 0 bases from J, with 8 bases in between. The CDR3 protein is CASSLPGYSYNEQFF. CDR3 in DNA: TGTGCCAGCAGCTTACCAGGTTACTCCTACAATGAGCAGTTCTTC. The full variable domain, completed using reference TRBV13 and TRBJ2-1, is AAGVIQSPRHLIKEKRETATLKCYPIPRHDTVYWYQQGPGQDPQFLISFYEKMQSDKGSIPDRFSAQQFSDYHSELNMSSLELGDSALYFCASSLPGYSYNEQFFGPGTRLTVL.

CDR3 nucleotide sequence: TGTGCCAGCAGCTTAGGGCGACAGGGGGCGGCTAATGAAAAACTGTTTTTT. This codes for CASSLGRQGAANEKLFF. This chain uses TRBV7-9 with TRBJ1-4, with 10 bases that match TRBD1. This CDR3 contains 17 residues. Unmatched junction bases numbered 5, after V lost 1 base and J lost 3 bases. The V gene's germline CDR1 is SEHNR and CDR2 FQNEAQ (reference sequence).

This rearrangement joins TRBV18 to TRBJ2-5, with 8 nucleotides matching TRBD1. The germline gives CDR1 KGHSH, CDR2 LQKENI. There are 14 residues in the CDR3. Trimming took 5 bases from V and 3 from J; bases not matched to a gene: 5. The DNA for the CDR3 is TGTGCCAGCTCAGGGGGACAGGCTAAAGAGACCCAGTACTTC. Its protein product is CASSGGQAKETQYF.

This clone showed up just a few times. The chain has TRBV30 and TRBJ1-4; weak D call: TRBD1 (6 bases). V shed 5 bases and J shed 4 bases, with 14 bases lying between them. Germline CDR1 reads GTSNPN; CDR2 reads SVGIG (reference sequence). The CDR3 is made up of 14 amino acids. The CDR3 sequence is CAWGTGQFNEKLFF. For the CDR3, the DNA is TGTGCCTGGGGAACCGGACAGTTTAATGAAAAACTGTTTTTT.

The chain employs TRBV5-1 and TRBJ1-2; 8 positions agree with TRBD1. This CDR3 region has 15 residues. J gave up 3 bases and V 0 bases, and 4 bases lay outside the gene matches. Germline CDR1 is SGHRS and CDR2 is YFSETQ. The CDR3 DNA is TGCGCCAGCAGCTTGGGTGCAGGGGGCGACTATGGCTACACCTTC. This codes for CASSLGAGGDYGYTF. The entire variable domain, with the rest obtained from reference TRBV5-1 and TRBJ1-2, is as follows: KAGVTQTPRYLIKTRGQQVTLSCSPISGHRSVSWYQQTPGQGLQFLFEYFSETQRNKGNFPGRFSGRQFSNSRSEMNVSTLELGDSALYLCASSLGAGGDYGYTFGSGTRLTVV.

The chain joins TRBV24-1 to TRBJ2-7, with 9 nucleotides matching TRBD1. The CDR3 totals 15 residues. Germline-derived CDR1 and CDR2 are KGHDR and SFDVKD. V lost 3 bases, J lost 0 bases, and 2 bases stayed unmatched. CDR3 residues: CATSDRQGGSYEQYF. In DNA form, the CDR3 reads TGTGCCACCAGTGATCGACAGGGGGGCTCCTACGAGCAGTACTTC.

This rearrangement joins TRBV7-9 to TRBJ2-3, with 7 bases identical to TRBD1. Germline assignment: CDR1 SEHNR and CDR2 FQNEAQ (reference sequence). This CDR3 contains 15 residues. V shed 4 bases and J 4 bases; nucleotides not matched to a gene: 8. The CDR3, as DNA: TGTGCCAGCAGCTCCACAGGGGTGGTACCAGATACGCAGTATTTT. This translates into CASSSTGVVPDTQYF.